The clone carrying this TCR beta chain occurred a few times. These data come from a study of blood T cells in healthy people across ages. It was with a sample-barcoded 5' primer and a J-beta primer mix that a second PCR of roughly 7 to 12 cycles was run. One entry per CDR3 protein, called by TCRdb with MiXCR from the 5' RACE reads. The repertoire includes hundreds of thousands of distinct CDR3 sequences, under 55% of them detected once, and approximately 20% sits in the top ten. The V gene's germline CDR1 is DFQATT and CDR2 SNEGSKA (reference sequence). CDR3 length: 14 amino acids. The germline V and J ends were trimmed by 0 bases and 8 bases, with 13 bases remaining between them.

The receptor's source is a man in his fifties or sixties in good health. Input material: blood. The chain uses TRBV20-1 and TRBJ1-4; D might be TRBD1 (5 bases). This CDR3 is CSARDQGMREKLFF. The CDR3 DNA follows: TGCAGTGCTAGAGATCAGGGTATGAGGGAAAAACTGTTTTTT.